The entry below gives a single T cell receptor beta chain sequence along with its context. What it binds is not known. TCRdb's copy holds only in-frame clones and misses some; the assay was immunoSEQ multiplex PCR. This sample has over a million clones; 65% to 80% occur once, and the top ten carry approximately 1.5%. Splitting the CD4+ cells yielded a CD45RA+ naive subset and a CD45RA-negative memory subset. The sample belongs to a study of shared clonotypes between healthy human individuals. Study-level results: Blood alone was sampled, and tissue repertoires likely differ. Rarefaction curves obtained for sorted subsets showed sequencing incomplete despite large depth. Estimated richness values were generally larger in naive subsets than in memory subsets.

Germline V gene data show CDR1 as SEHNR and CDR2 as FQNEAQ (reference sequence). CDR3 size: 14 residues. The V end was cut by 3 bases, the J end by 2 bases, with 11 bases between. The J gene is TRBJ2-7, the V gene TRBV7-9, with D unclear. Material: memory CD4+ T cells sorted from blood. Subset defined: CD45RA-negative fraction. The sequence derives from a man aged 18 to 30 in good health. CDR3 DNA: TGTGCCAGCAGCTTCGGAATGCCCCCCTACGAGCAGTACTTC. Translated, it gives CASSFGMPPYEQYF.